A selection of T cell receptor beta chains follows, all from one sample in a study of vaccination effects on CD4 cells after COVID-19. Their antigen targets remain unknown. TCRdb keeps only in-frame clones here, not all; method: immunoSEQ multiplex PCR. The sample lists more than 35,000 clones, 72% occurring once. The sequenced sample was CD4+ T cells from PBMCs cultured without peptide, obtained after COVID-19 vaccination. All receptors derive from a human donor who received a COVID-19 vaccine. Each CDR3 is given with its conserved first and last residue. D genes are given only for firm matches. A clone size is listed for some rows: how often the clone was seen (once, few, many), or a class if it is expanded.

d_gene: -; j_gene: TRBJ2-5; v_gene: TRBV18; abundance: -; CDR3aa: CASSILAGGAEETQYF; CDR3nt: TGTGCCAGCTCTATACTGGCGGGTGGTGCGGAAGAGACCCAGTACTTC
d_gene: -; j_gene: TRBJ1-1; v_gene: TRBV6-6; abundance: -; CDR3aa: CASSYLVGGGTEAFF; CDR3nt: TGTGCCAGCAGTTACTTGGTGGGGGGCGGCACTGAAGCTTTCTTT
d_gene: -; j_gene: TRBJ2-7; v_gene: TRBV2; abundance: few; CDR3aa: CASSPDRLEQYF; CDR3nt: TGTGCCAGCAGCCCCGACAGACTCGAGCAGTACTTC
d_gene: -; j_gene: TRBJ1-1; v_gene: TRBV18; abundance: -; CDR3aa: CASSPSTMIFRNTEAFF; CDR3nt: TGTGCCAGCTCACCAAGCACGATGATTTTTAGGAACACTGAAGCTTTCTTT
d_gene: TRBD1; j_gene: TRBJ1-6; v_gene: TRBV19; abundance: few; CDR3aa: CASTATGITYNSPLHF; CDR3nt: TGTGCCAGTACCGCGACAGGGATCACCTATAATTCACCCCTCCACTTT
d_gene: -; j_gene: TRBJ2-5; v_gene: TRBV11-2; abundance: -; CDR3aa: CASSLGDKRSNRETQYF; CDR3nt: TGTGCCAGCAGCTTAGGGGACAAGCGCTCCAATAGGGAGACCCAGTACTTC
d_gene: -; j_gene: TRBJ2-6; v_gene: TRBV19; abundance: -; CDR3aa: CASSRGQLSGANVLTF; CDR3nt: TGTGCCAGTAGTAGGGGTCAGTTATCTGGGGCCAACGTCCTGACTTTC
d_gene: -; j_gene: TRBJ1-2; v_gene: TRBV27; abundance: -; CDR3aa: CASTIRWGSSVGYTF; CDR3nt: TGTGCCAGCACTATACGATGGGGCTCGAGCGTTGGCTACACCTTC
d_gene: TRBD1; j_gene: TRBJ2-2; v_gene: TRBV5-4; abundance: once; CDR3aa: CASSLPGTGVAGELFF; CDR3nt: TGTGCCAGCAGCTTGCCGGGGACAGGGGTCGCCGGGGAGCTGTTTTTT
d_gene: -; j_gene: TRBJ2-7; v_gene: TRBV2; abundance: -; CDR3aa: CASSGQGLTYEQYF; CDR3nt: TGTGCCAGCAGTGGTCAGGGCCTGACCTACGAGCAGTACTTC
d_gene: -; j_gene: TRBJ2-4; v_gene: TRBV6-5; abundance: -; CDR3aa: CASTQAGAKNIQYF; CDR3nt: TGTGCCAGCACCCAAGCAGGAGCCAAAAACATTCAGTACTTC
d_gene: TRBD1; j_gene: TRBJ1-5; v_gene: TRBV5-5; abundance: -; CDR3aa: CASSLGQGILRNGQPQHF; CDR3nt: TGTGCCAGCAGCTTGGGACAGGGAATCTTAAGGAACGGTCAGCCCCAGCATTTT
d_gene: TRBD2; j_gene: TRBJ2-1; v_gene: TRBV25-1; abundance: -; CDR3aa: CASIFSGSNEQFF; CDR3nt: TGTGCCAGTATCTTTAGCGGGAGCAATGAGCAGTTCTTC
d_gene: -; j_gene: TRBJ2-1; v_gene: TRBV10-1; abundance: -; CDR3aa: CASSDLTAVQGGEQFF; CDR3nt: TGCGCCAGCAGTGATCTCACGGCGGTTCAGGGGGGTGAGCAGTTCTTC
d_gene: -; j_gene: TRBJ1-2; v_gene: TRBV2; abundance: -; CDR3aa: CASSVSGAYGYTF; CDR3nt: TGTGCCAGCAGTGTATCAGGGGCCTATGGCTACACCTTC
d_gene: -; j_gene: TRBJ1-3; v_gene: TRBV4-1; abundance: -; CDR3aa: CASSLPTRTGNTIYF; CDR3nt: TGCGCCAGCAGCCTACCGACTCGTACAGGAAACACCATATATTTT
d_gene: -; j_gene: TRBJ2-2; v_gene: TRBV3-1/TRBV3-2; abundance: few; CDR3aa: CASSHSPSVGELFF; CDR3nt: TGTGCCAGCAGCCATTCTCCTAGTGTCGGGGAGCTGTTTTTT
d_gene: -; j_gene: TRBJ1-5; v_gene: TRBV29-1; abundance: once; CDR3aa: CSVRDNFNQPQHF; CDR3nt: TGCAGCGTTAGGGACAACTTCAATCAGCCCCAGCATTTT
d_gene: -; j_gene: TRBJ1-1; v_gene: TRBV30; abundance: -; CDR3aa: CAWSVNRRNTEAFF; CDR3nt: TGTGCCTGGAGTGTAAATCGGAGGAACACTGAAGCTTTCTTT
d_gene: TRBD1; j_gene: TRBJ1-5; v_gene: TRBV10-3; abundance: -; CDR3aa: CAIRTTGGNQPQHF; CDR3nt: TGTGCCATCAGGACTACAGGGGGTAATCAGCCCCAGCATTTT
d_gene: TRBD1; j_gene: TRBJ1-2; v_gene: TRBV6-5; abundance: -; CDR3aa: CASRTGTGVYGYTF; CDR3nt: TGTGCCAGCAGGACCGGGACAGGGGTATATGGCTACACCTTC
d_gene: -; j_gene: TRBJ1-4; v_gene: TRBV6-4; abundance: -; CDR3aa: CASSAAVGEKLFF; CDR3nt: TGTGCCAGCAGTGCTGCTGTGGGTGAAAAACTGTTTTTT
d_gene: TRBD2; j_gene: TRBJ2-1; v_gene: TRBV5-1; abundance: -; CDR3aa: CASSRIAGGNEQFF; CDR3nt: TGCGCCAGCAGCCGGATAGCGGGGGGCAATGAGCAGTTCTTC
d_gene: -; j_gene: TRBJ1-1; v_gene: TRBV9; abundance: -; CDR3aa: CASSGTIGTEAFF; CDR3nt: TGTGCCAGCAGCGGAACCATAGGGACTGAAGCTTTCTTT
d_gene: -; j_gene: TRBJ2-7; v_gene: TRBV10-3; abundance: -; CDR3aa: CAISADDYEQYF; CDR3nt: TGTGCCATCAGTGCCGACGATTACGAGCAGTACTTC
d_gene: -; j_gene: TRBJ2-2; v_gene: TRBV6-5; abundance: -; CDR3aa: CANSGIGNTGELFF; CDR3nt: TGTGCTAACTCCGGAATTGGGAACACCGGGGAGCTGTTTTTT
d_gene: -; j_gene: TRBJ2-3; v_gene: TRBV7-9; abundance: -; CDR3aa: CASSDDPLRTQYF; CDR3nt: TGTGCCAGCAGCGACGACCCACTCCGTACGCAGTATTTT
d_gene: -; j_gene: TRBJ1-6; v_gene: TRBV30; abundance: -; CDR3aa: CAWSTLGEANSPLHF; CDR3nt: TGTGCCTGGAGTACTTTGGGCGAGGCCAATTCACCCCTCCACTTT
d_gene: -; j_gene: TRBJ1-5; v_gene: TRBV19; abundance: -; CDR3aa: CASRSPRGRNQPQHF; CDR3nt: TGTGCCAGTAGATCCCCCCGAGGGAGGAATCAGCCCCAGCATTTT
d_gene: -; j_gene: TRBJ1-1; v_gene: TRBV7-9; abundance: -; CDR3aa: CASSLELVTEAFF; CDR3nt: TGTGCCAGCAGCTTAGAACTGGTCACTGAAGCTTTCTTT
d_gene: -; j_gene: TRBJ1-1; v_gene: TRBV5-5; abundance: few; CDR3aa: CASSLAWDRNTEAFF; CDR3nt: TGTGCCAGCAGCTTGGCCTGGGACCGGAACACTGAAGCTTTCTTT
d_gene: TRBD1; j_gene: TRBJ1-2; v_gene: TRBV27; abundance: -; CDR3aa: CASSTDRANYGYTF; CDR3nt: TGTGCCAGCAGTACGGACAGGGCTAACTATGGCTACACCTTC
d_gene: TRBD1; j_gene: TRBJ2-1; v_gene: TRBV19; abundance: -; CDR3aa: CASGAGGFYNEQFF; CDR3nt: TGTGCCAGTGGGGCAGGGGGCTTCTACAATGAGCAGTTCTTC
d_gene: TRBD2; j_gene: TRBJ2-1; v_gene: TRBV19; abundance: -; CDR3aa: CASRPLAGVRANEQFF; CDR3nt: TGTGCCAGTAGGCCCTTAGCGGGAGTGCGGGCGAATGAGCAGTTCTTC
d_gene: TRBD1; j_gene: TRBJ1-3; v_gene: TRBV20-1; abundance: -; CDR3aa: CSASNADRGQGNTIYF; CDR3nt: TGCAGTGCTAGTAACGCAGACAGGGGGCAAGGAAACACCATATATTTT
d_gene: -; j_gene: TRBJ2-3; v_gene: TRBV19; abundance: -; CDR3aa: CASSIRDPDTQYF; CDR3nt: TGTGCCAGTAGTATACGGGACCCAGATACGCAGTATTTT
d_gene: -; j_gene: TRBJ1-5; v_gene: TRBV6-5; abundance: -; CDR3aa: CATSLTERNQPQHF; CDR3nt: TGTGCCACTTCCCTAACCGAACGCAATCAGCCCCAGCATTTT
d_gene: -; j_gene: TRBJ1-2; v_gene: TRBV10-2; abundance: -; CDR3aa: CASSVSGRTVGGYTF; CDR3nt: TGCGCCAGCAGTGTCTCGGGGAGGACGGTTGGTGGCTACACCTTC
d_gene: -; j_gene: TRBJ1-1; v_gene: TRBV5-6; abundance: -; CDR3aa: CASSFLMNTEAFF; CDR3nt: TGTGCCAGCAGCTTTCTAATGAACACTGAAGCTTTCTTT
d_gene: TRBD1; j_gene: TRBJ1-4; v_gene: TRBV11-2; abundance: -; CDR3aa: CASSLDRRQGAGEKLFF; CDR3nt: TGTGCCAGCAGCTTAGATCGGAGACAGGGGGCGGGAGAAAAACTGTTTTTT
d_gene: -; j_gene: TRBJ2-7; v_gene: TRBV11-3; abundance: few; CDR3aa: CASSLEGQSHEQYF; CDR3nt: TGTGCCAGCAGCTTAGAAGGACAGAGCCACGAGCAGTACTTC
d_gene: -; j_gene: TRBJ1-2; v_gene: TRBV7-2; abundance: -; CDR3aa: CASTVGGTTYGYTF; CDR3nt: TGTGCCAGCACCGTAGGGGGGACGACCTATGGCTACACCTTC
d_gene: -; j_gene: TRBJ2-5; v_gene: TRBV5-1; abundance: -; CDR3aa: CASSLGSSEQETQYF; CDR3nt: TGCGCCAGCAGCTTGGGATCGAGCGAACAAGAGACCCAGTACTTC
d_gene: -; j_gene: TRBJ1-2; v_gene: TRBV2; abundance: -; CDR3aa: CASGDETGPVGYTF; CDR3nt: TGTGCCAGCGGGGACGAGACGGGTCCTGTTGGCTACACCTTC
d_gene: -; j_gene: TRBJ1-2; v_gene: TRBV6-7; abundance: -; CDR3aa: CASRRRKYGYTF; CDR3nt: TGTGCCAGCAGGAGAAGGAAATATGGCTACACCTTC